The next 11 T cell receptor beta chains were all read from a single sample in a study of early T cells in non-severe SARS-CoV-2 infection. Using its own MiXCR run on the 5' RACE reads, TCRdb lists one record per CDR3 protein. The sample holds roughly 120,000 distinct CDR3 sequences, 10% to 15% seen once. The sample consisted of whole blood, taken at baseline. Every receptor here comes from an adult who was a healthcare worker with PCR-confirmed SARS-CoV-2 infection or an uninfected control (not recorded which).

As regards this clonotype: Germline is not matched at one junction end, which may reflect a read error. The chain is built from TRBV15 and TRBJ1-5; the match to TRBD1 covers 7 bases. Per germline, CDR1 LNHNV and CDR2 YYDKDF (reference sequence). The length of the CDR3 is 13 residues. The CDR3 sequence is CATSRDVGQPLHF. As DNA, the CDR3 is TGTGCCACCAGCAGAGATGTGGGACAGCCCCTGCATTTT.

This clonotype turned up a few times. This rearrangement joins TRBV30 to TRBJ1-1, with 9 nucleotides matching TRBD1. The V gene end was trimmed by 3 bases and the J gene end by 6 bases; junction bases not matched to a gene: 11. The CDR3 length is 15 residues. Germline V gene lookup returns CDR1 GTSNPN and CDR2 SVGIG (reference sequence). In nucleotides, the CDR3 is TGTGCCTGGAGACCTCGGACAGGGGCGGTGGCTGAAGCTTTCTTT. As protein: CAWRPRTGAVAEAFF.

This clonotype was counted a few times. V is TRBV30 and J is TRBJ2-3; D unresolved. CDR1 GTSNPN and CDR2 SVGIG come from the germline V gene (reference sequence). The CDR3 is 13 residues long. Between the trimmed V and J ends, which lost 2 bases and 4 bases, there was a span of 10 bases. CDR3 DNA sequence: TGTGCCTGGAGTTCGCAGACGGCAGATACGCAGTATTTT. This translates into CAWSSQTADTQYF.

This clonotype was seen more than once but under ten times. V and J are TRBV9 and TRBJ2-3; 8 bases are shared with TRBD1. The germline V gene has CDR1 SGDLS and CDR2 YYNGEE. Trimming at V came to 3 bases and at J to 3 bases, leaving 6 bases not matched to a gene. CDR3 size: 15 residues. CDR3 DNA: TGTGCCAGCAGCGGCCGACAGGGGAAAACAGATACGCAGTATTTT. Residues: CASSGRQGKTDTQYF.

V is TRBV6-2 or TRBV6-3 and J is TRBJ1-1, with no clear D. CDR1 and CDR2 from the germline V gene are MNHEY and SVGEGT. V lost 5 bases and J lost 5, with 21 bases in between. The CDR3 runs 16 residues. The CDR3 is CASSTFGASARTEAFF. The CDR3 nucleotides read TGTGCCAGCAGTACCTTTGGTGCCAGCGCTAGGACTGAAGCTTTCTTT.

The sample holds a few counts of this clonotype. V gene TRBV27 combines with J gene TRBJ2-5, with D perhaps matching TRBD1 or TRBD2 (5 bases each). Germline assignment: CDR1 MNHEY and CDR2 SMNVEV (reference sequence). The ends were cut back, 6 bases at V and 1 base at J, with 24 bases in the middle. This CDR3 comprises 18 residues. CDR3: CASSARGILDEIQETQYF. In DNA form, the CDR3 reads TGTGCCAGCAGCGCGAGGGGCATTCTGGATGAAATCCAAGAGACCCAGTACTTC.

This clonotype was counted between two and nine times. The chain links TRBV7-8 to TRBJ1-1; unclear D gene. V lost 1 base and J 2 bases, leaving 14 bases between the germline ends. The germline CDR1 and CDR2 sequences are SGHVS and FQNEAQ. The CDR3 extends over 16 amino acids. In DNA form, the CDR3 reads TGTGCCAGCAGCTTAGGTACAGCCCTACTAAACACTGAAGCTTTCTTT. Translation: CASSLGTALLNTEAFF.

The chain uses TRBV28 and TRBJ1-5; no definite D call. V lost 2 bases to trimming and J lost 9 bases, with 5 bases between them. This CDR3 is 11 amino acids long. Germline CDR1 and CDR2: MDHEN and SYDVKM. Written as DNA, the CDR3 is TGTGCCAGCAGTTTAGGAGGGCCCCAGCATTTT. This codes for CASSLGGPQHF.

This clonotype occurred a few times. The V and J genes are TRBV9 and TRBJ2-3; TRBD1 agrees at 10 bases. The CDR3 contains 18 residues. The germline CDR1 and CDR2 sequences are SGDLS and YYNGEE. V was pared by 3 bases and J by 5 bases, with 15 bases of the junction left unmatched. As DNA, the CDR3 is TGTGCCAGCAGCGGGCCCTTCCGGGGGACAGGGGTTGAAGATACGCAGTATTTT. Translating it yields CASSGPFRGTGVEDTQYF.

The J gene is TRBJ2-5, the V gene TRBV25-1; D uncertain. This CDR3 is 12 amino acids long. The germline gives CDR1 MGHDK, CDR2 SYGVNS. The germline V and J ends were trimmed by 4 bases and 5 bases, with 8 bases remaining between them. The CDR3 DNA follows: TGTGCCAGCAGTGTGCGGTTGGAGACCCAGTACTTC. This codes for CASSVRLETQYF.

This chain joins TRBV4-2 and TRBJ1-2; D is uncertain. Germline V gene sequence: CDR1 LGHNA, CDR2 YNFKEQ. The CDR3 extends over 15 amino acids. The V gene lost 1 base and the J gene lost 3 bases, with 12 bases spanning the gap. The CDR3 loop reads CASSQVGRADYGYTF. The CDR3 DNA is TGTGCCAGCAGCCAAGTCGGGCGGGCGGACTATGGCTACACCTTC.